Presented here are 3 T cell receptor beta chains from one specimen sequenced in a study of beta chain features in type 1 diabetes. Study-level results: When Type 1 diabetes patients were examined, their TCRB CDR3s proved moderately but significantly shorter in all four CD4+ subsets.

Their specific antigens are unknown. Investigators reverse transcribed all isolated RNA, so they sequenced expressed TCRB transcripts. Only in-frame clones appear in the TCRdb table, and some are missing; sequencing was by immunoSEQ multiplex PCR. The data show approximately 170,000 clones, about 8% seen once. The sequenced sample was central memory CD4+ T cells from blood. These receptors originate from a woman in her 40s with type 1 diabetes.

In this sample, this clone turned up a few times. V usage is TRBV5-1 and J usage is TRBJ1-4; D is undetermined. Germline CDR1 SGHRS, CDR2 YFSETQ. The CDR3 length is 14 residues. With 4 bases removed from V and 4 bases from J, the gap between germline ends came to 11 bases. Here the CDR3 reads CASSPEGNNEKLFF. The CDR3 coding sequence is TGCGCCAGCAGCCCAGAGGGCAATAATGAAAAACTGTTTTTT.

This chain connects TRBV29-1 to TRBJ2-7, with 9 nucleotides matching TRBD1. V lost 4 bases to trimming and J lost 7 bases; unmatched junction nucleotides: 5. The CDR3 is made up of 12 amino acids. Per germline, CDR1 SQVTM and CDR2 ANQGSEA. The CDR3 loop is CSVGQGVGEQYF. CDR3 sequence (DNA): TGCAGCGTTGGACAGGGGGTAGGGGAGCAGTACTTC.

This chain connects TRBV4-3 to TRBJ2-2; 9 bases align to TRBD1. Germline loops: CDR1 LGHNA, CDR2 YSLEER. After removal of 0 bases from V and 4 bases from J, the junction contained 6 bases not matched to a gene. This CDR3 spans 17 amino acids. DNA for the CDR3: TGCGCCAGCAGCCAAGACCGAAGACAGGGGGGCACCGGGGAGCTGTTTTTT. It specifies CASSQDRRQGGTGELFF.